This T cell receptor beta chain originates from a study of CD8 T cells in ankylosing spondylitis. Study results and caveats: Enrichment of disease-linked clones was reportedly significant in matched ankylosing spondylitis synovial fluid. Some of the motif variants had earlier been found in reactive arthritis patients' fluid and blood. Researchers report that disease-linked clones proved CD8+ and relatively rare in peripheral blood. Several highly homologous variants made up a TCR beta motif, and this motif appeared characteristic of ankylosing spondylitis blood.

Researchers built TCR beta libraries using quantitative 5'-RACE with molecular barcodes. TCRdb re-analysed the 5' RACE reads in MiXCR, keeping a single row per CDR3 protein. The repertoire holds approximately 500,000 distinct CDR3 sequences, roughly an eighth seen once, with approximately 6.3% in the top ten. This CDR3 spans 16 amino acids. Trimming removed 4 bases from V and 7 bases from J, with 20 bases in between. Germline V gene lookup returns CDR1 SGHRS and CDR2 YFSETQ. This clonotype was seen ten or more times. Its antigen is not known. The clonotype was recovered from a male donor with ankylosing spondylitis. The material sequenced was blood, either unsorted or a sorted T cell fraction (not recorded which). This rearrangement joins TRBV5-1 to TRBJ2-2, with a weak D call TRBD1 (6 bases). Here the CDR3 reads CASSISGTKVGGELFF. DNA of the CDR3: TGCGCCAGCAGCATATCCGGGACAAAGGTCGGCGGGGAGCTGTTTTTT.